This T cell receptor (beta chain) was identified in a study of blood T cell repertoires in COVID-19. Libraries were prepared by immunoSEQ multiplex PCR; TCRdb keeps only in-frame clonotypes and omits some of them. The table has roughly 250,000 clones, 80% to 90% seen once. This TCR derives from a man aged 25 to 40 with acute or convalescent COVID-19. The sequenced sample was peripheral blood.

This CDR3 reads CASSLLGAGATPYGYTF. The CDR3 bases are TGTGCCAGCAGTTTGCTTGGGGCAGGGGCGACTCCTTATGGCTACACCTTC. This chain connects TRBV27 to TRBJ1-2; D is possibly TRBD1 (6 bases). V was cut by 3 bases and J by 5 bases, with 22 bases left in between. The length of the CDR3 is 17 residues. Germline CDR1 and CDR2: MNHEY and SMNVEV (reference sequence).